The 30 T cell receptor beta chains presented below share a single source sample, sequenced in a study of blood T cells in healthy people across ages. For the second PCR, which ran for roughly 7 to 11 cycles, a sample-barcoded 5' primer and a J-beta primer mix were used. MiXCR was run by TCRdb on the 5' RACE reads, yielding one entry per CDR3 protein. The data show hundreds of thousands of distinct CDR3 sequences, 45% to 65% seen once. Sequenced: blood. The source is a man between 60 and 75 years old in good health.

The CDR3 sequence is CASSVGTPWGPQHF. The CDR3 DNA reads TGTGCCAGCAGTGTCGGGACTCCATGGGGGCCCCAGCATTTT. This chain joins TRBV5-8 and TRBJ1-5; TRBD1 might be the D (5 bases). V lost 5 bases, J lost 9 bases, and 18 bases lay in between. The CDR3 loop spans 14 amino acids. Germline V CDR1 and CDR2: SGHTS, YDEGEE. The full variable domain, completed using reference TRBV5-8 and TRBJ1-5, is EAGVTQSPTHLIKTRGQQATLRCSPISGHTSVYWYQQALGLGLQFLLWYDEGEERNRGNFPPRFSGRQFPNYSSELNVNALELEDSALYLCASSVGTPWGPQHFGDGTRLSIL.

The chain combines TRBV18 with TRBJ2-7, with D perhaps TRBD1 or TRBD2 (5 bases each). V lost 1 base to trimming and J lost 10 bases, with 20 bases between them. Per the germline V gene, CDR1 is KGHSH and CDR2 is LQKENI. This CDR3 is 15 amino acids long. CDR3: CASSPQARDGQIQYF. DNA of the CDR3: TGTGCCAGCTCACCACAAGCGAGGGACGGGCAGATCCAGTACTTC.

The chain employs TRBV11-2 and TRBJ2-7; 12 bases align to TRBD2. The germline gives CDR1 SGHAT, CDR2 FQNNGV. Germline trimming cut 3 bases from V and 0 bases from J; bases unmatched to any gene: 6. This CDR3 is built from 17 residues. The CDR3 sequence is CASSFTSGGRSSYEQYF. The CDR3, as DNA: TGTGCCAGCAGCTTTACTAGCGGGGGGCGCAGCTCCTACGAGCAGTACTTC.

This clonotype was picked up a small number of times. The chain employs TRBV6-6 and TRBJ1-1; maybe TRBD1 (5 bases). CDR3 length: 13 amino acids. V was pared by 5 bases and J by 1 base, with 8 bases between. Germline CDR1 MNHNY, CDR2 SVGAGI (reference sequence). Here the CDR3 DNA reads TGTGCCAGCAGTCGACAGTGGAACACTGAAGCTTTCTTT. As protein: CASSRQWNTEAFF.

A few counts support this clonotype. The rearrangement uses TRBV10-1 and TRBJ2-3; TRBD2 matches 7 bases. Germline CDR1 WNHNN, CDR2 SYGVQD (reference sequence). This CDR3 spans 16 amino acids. V trimming: 3 bases; J trimming: 2 bases; junction bases outside the gene matches: 8. The CDR3 nucleotides are TGCGCCAGCAGTGATGGGATAGCGGGTACCACAGATACGCAGTATTTT. This gives the protein CASSDGIAGTTDTQYF.

The chain employs TRBV7-2 and TRBJ2-7; 10 bases map to TRBD2. Matching the DNA end better, TRBJ2-5 makes the J call doubtful. Germline V gives CDR1 SGHTA, CDR2 FQGNSA. The CDR3 loop spans 14 amino acids. This CDR3 reads CASSSTSGEGTQYF. CDR3 DNA sequence: TGTGCCAGCAGTTCAACTAGCGGGGAGGGGACCCAGTACTTC.

V gene TRBV28 combines with J gene TRBJ1-6, with D unresolved. This CDR3 is built from 14 residues. V lost 5 bases and J lost 10, with 15 bases in between. Germline CDR1 and CDR2: MDHEN and SYDVKM. The CDR3 loop is CASSDRLPGSPLHF. The CDR3 DNA sequence: TGTGCCAGCAGTGACCGCCTCCCCGGCTCACCCCTCCACTTT.

The V gene is TRBV12-3 or TRBV12-4, the J gene TRBJ2-7; tentatively, D is TRBD2 (6 bases). V lost 3 bases, J lost 1 base, and 10 bases lay in between. This CDR3 comprises 14 residues. This CDR3 is CASSLEGWSYEQYF. CDR3 DNA sequence: TGTGCCAGCAGTTTGGAGGGTTGGTCCTACGAGCAGTACTTC.

The chain combines TRBV20-1 with TRBJ1-2; 8 nucleotides align to TRBD1. The CDR3 has 14 residues. The ends lost 2 bases at V and 4 bases at J; junction bases unmatched: 6. CDR1 and CDR2 (germline): DFQATT, SNEGSKA (reference sequence). CDR3 sequence: CSARFDRGTYGYTF. The CDR3 region has the DNA TGCAGTGCTAGATTTGACAGGGGTACCTATGGCTACACCTTC.

The V gene is TRBV20-1, the J gene TRBJ1-2; 10 nucleotides agree with TRBD1. CDR1 is DFQATT and CDR2 is SNEGSKA in the germline V gene (reference sequence). The CDR3 runs to 15 residues. The junction had 7 bases not matched to a gene; V was cut back by 0 bases and J by 6 bases. CDR3 in amino acids: CSARDQTTGGDGYTF. The CDR3 DNA reads TGCAGTGCTAGAGATCAAACGACAGGGGGCGATGGCTACACCTTC.

With regard to this clonotype: A much more abundant neighbour one base away suggests this may be a read error. V usage is TRBV6-6 and J usage is TRBJ2-5, with D hard to call. Per germline, CDR1 MNHNY and CDR2 SVGAGI (reference sequence). Trimming pared 4 bases from V and 11 bases from J, leaving 17 bases between. The CDR3 sequence is 13 residues long. This CDR3 reads CASSSEPWYKQYF. As DNA, the CDR3 is TGTGCCAGCAGTTCCGAGCCTTGGTACAAGCAGTACTTC.

A few counts support this clonotype. This rearrangement joins TRBV18 to TRBJ2-5; 8 nucleotides agree with TRBD2. The trim removed 2 bases at V and 5 bases at J, leaving 4 bases unmatched. Germline CDR1 reads KGHSH; CDR2 reads LQKENI. The CDR3 covers 14 residues. CDR3 loop: CASSPTTSVETQYF. The CDR3 nucleotides are TGTGCCAGCTCACCAACGACTAGCGTGGAGACCCAGTACTTC.

This chain connects TRBV12-3 or TRBV12-4 to TRBJ2-3, with TRBD2 matching 8 bases. J lost 2 bases, V lost 3 bases, and 10 bases had no gene match. The CDR3 extends over 17 amino acids. The CDR3 sequence is CASSFYASGGPTDTQYF. CDR3 nucleotide sequence: TGTGCCAGCAGTTTTTATGCCAGCGGGGGCCCCACAGATACGCAGTATTTT.

The rearrangement joins TRBV12-3 or TRBV12-4 to TRBJ2-5; 10 bases are a match to TRBD2. The J call is in doubt because the DNA end fits TRBJ2-7 better. This CDR3 has 14 amino acids. The CDR3 reads CASSLVLAGDEQYF. CDR3 nucleotide sequence: TGTGCCAGCAGTTTGGTGCTAGCGGGGGACGAGCAGTACTTC.

V and J are TRBV2 and TRBJ2-7, with 8 nucleotides matching TRBD2. The better agreement between TRBJ2-4 and the DNA end casts doubt on the J call. Germline lookup yields CDR1 SNHLY and CDR2 FYNNEI. This CDR3 has 16 amino acids. The CDR3 is CASSEPRAAGGNIQYF. CDR3 nucleotides: TGTGCCAGCAGTGAACCCAGGGCCGCGGGAGGAAACATTCAGTACTTC.

As concerns this clonotype: A single base separates this from a much larger clone, so it may be a read error. The chain recombines TRBV28 with TRBJ2-1, with 9 bases lining up with TRBD2. CDR1 and CDR2 (germline): MDHEN, SYDVKM. Trimming at V came to 4 bases and at J to 5 bases, leaving 9 bases not matched to a gene. The CDR3 totals 16 residues. The CDR3 protein is CASSSQVTSGDNEQFF. CDR3 in DNA: TGTGCCAGCAGTTCACAAGTGACTAGCGGTGACAATGAGCAGTTCTTC. The full variable domain, rest sourced from reference TRBV28 and TRBJ2-1, is DVKVTQSSRYLVKRTGEKVFLECVQDMDHENMFWYRQDPGLGLRLIYFSYDVKMKEKGDIPEGYSVSREKKERFSLILESASTNQTSMYLCASSSQVTSGDNEQFFGPGTRLTVL.

The rearrangement links TRBV6-1 to TRBJ2-5; 9 bases line up with TRBD1. The CDR3 extends over 13 amino acids. V dropped 7 bases and J dropped 3; count of bases not matched to a gene: 3. Germline V CDR1 and CDR2: MNHNS, SASEGT. Here the CDR3 DNA reads TGTGCCAGCAAACAGGGGGCTAAAGAGACCCAGTACTTC. Translated: CASKQGAKETQYF.

The rearrangement links TRBV6-5 to TRBJ1-1; D uncertain. CDR1 is MNHEY and CDR2 is SVGAGI in the germline V gene. The CDR3 is 16 amino acids. Trimming cost V 0 bases and J 1 base, with 12 bases left between them. The CDR3 is CASSYSWPGGNTEAFF. CDR3 coding DNA: TGTGCCAGCAGTTACTCGTGGCCTGGAGGGAACACTGAAGCTTTCTTT.

The V call is TRBV25-1, the J call TRBJ2-7; 7 nucleotides match TRBD2. The CDR3 is 16 residues long. CDR1 is MGHDK, CDR2 SYGVNS, per germline. V trimming: 6 bases; J trimming: 5 bases; junction bases outside the gene matches: 16. The CDR3 loop is CASSPPPSGRIDEQYF. Written as DNA, the CDR3 is TGTGCCAGCAGCCCCCCTCCTAGCGGTCGAATAGACGAGCAGTACTTC.

V and J are TRBV7-2 and TRBJ2-7; D ambiguous. This CDR3 contains 14 residues. Trimming pared 1 base from V and 0 bases from J, leaving 7 bases between. Germline CDR1 and CDR2: SGHTA and FQGNSA. CDR3 DNA: TGTGCCAGCAGCTTAGAGTACAGCTCCTACGAGCAGTACTTC. Translated, it gives CASSLEYSSYEQYF.

This chain uses TRBV11-2 with TRBJ2-1; TRBD1 matches at 8 bases. Germline CDR1 reads SGHAT; CDR2 reads FQNNGV. The V segment lost 5 bases and the J segment 2 bases; nucleotides outside the gene matches: 5. CDR3 length equals 15 residues. The CDR3 DNA is TGTGCCAGCAGCCGACAGGGGTTGGCCTACAATGAGCAGTTCTTC. Protein product: CASSRQGLAYNEQFF.

About this clonotype: This may be a read error: a much more frequent sequence differs by one nucleotide. CDR3 sequence (DNA): TGCGCCAGCAGTGGTTCTAGCGGGGGCCAAGAGCAGTACTTC. Its translation: CASSGSSGGQEQYF. The rearrangement joins TRBV10-2 to TRBJ2-5, with 10 bases aligning to TRBD2. CDR1 is WSHSY and CDR2 is SAAADI in the germline V gene. Trimming removed 4 bases from V and 11 bases from J; junction bases left unmatched: 10. The CDR3 runs to 14 residues.

This clonotype was counted a few times. The chain uses TRBV2 and TRBJ1-6; 8 nucleotides agree with TRBD1. CDR1 is SNHLY, CDR2 FYNNEI, per germline. This CDR3 spans 14 amino acids. The junction had 4 bases not matched to a gene; V was cut back by 6 bases and J by 6 bases. CDR3 region: CASSEQGGNSPLHF. The DNA of the CDR3 is TGTGCCAGCAGCGAACAGGGGGGTAATTCACCCCTCCACTTT.

About this clonotype: One junction end disagrees with the germline gene, perhaps due to a read error. The V and J genes are TRBV3-1 and TRBJ2-4; TRBD1 matches at 8 bases. The germline V gene has CDR1 LGHDT and CDR2 YNNKEL (reference sequence). The CDR3 covers 14 residues. The CDR3 nucleotides are TGTGCCAGCAGCCCAGGGGGCATCAAAAACAGTCAGTACTTC. The encoded protein is CASSPGGIKNSQYF.

The count of this clonotype is one. The rearrangement links TRBV9 to TRBJ2-7; D unclear. CDR3 length: 15 residues. The germline V gene has CDR1 SGDLS and CDR2 YYNGEE. With 3 bases removed from V and 3 bases from J, the gap between germline ends came to 16 bases. CDR3 protein: CASSERDGPFYEQYF. CDR3 nucleotides: TGTGCCAGCAGCGAACGCGACGGACCATTCTACGAGCAGTACTTC.

V gene TRBV20-1 combines with J gene TRBJ2-3; D is ambiguous. CDR3 length: 13 residues. V shed 5 bases and J shed 1 base, with 10 bases lying between them. Per the germline V gene, CDR1 is DFQATT and CDR2 is SNEGSKA (reference sequence). DNA for the CDR3: TGCAGTGCTGGGGAATCGGGCACAGATACGCAGTATTTT. Translated: CSAGESGTDTQYF.

A few counts support this clonotype. This chain uses TRBV7-6 with TRBJ2-1; D gene uncertain. The CDR3 has 13 amino acids. CDR1 is SGHVS, CDR2 FNYEAQ, per germline. Trimming removed 5 bases from V and 9 bases from J, with 14 bases in between. CDR3: CASSPTHDREQFF. The CDR3 DNA follows: TGTGCCAGCAGCCCGACACATGACCGTGAGCAGTTCTTC.

This chain uses TRBV4-2 with TRBJ1-4; D possibly corresponds to TRBD1 (5 bases). The germline V gene has CDR1 LGHNA and CDR2 YNFKEQ. V was pared by 1 base and J by 0 bases, with 9 bases between. The CDR3 is made up of 16 amino acids. The CDR3 DNA is TGTGCCAGCAGCCAAGTCGCGGGGGCAACTAATGAAAAACTGTTTTTT. Translated: CASSQVAGATNEKLFF.

V usage is TRBV4-2 and J usage is TRBJ2-3; D is ambiguous. CDR1 LGHNA and CDR2 YNFKEQ come from the germline V gene. Trimming removed 4 bases from V and 4 bases from J, with 15 bases in between. The CDR3 runs 15 residues. The CDR3 DNA follows: TGTGCCAGCAGCCCCGAGTGGGCAGTTGCAGATACGCAGTATTTT. Translating gives CASSPEWAVADTQYF.

The genes are TRBV4-2 and TRBJ1-2; 7 positions agree with TRBD1. The CDR3 spans 16 residues. Germline V lookup: CDR1 LGHNA, CDR2 YNFKEQ. J gave up 4 bases and V 0 bases, and 8 bases lay outside the gene matches. CDR3 region: CASSQDRGRGTYGYTF. The CDR3 DNA is TGTGCCAGCAGCCAAGATAGGGGCAGGGGGACCTATGGCTACACCTTC.